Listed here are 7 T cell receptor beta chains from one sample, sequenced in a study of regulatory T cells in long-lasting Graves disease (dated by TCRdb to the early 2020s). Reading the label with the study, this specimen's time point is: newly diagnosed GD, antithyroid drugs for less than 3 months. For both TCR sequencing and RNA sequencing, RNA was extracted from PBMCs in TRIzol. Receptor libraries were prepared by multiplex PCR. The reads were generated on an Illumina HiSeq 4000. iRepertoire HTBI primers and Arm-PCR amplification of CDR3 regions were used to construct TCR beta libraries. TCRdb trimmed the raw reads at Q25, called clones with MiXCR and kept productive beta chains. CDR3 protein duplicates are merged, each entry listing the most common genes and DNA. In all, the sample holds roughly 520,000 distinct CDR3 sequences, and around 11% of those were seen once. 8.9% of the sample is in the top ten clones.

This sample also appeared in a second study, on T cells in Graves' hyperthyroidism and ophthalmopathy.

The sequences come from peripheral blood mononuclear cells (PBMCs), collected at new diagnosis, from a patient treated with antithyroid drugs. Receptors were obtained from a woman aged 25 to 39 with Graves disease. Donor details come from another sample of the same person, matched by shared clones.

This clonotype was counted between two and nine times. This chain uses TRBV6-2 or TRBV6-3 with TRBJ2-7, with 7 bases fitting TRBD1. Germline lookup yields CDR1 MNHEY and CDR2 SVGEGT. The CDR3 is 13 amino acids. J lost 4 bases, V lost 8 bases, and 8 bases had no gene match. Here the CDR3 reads CASEGRGRYEQYF. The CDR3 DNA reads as TGTGCCAGCGAGGGCAGGGGGAGATACGAGCAGTACTTC.

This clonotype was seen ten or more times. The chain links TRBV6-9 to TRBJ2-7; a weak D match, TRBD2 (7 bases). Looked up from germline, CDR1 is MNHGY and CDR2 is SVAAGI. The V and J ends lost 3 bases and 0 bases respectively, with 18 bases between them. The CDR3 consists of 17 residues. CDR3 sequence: CASSYERAGASSYEQYF. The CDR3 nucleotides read TGTGCCAGCAGTTACGAGAGGGCGGGGGCGAGCTCCTACGAGCAGTACTTC.

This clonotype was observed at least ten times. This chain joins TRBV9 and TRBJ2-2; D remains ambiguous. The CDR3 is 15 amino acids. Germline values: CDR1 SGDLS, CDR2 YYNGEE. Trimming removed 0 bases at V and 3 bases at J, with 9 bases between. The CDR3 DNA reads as TGTGCCAGCAGCGTAGGTGGGTTCGACACCGGGGAGCTGTTTTTT. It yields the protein CASSVGGFDTGELFF.

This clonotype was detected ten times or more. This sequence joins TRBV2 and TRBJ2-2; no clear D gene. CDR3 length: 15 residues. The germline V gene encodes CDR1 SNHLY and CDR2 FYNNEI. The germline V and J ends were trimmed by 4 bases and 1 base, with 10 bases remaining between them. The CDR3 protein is CASSGIRVNTGELFF. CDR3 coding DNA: TGTGCCAGCAGTGGAATACGGGTGAACACCGGGGAGCTGTTTTTT. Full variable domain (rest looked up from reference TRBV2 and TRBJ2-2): EPEVTQTPSHQVTQMGQEVILRCVPISNHLYFYWYRQILGQKVEFLVSFYNNEISEKSEIFDDQFSVERPDGSNFTLKIRSTKLEDSAMYFCASSGIRVNTGELFFGEGSRLTVL.

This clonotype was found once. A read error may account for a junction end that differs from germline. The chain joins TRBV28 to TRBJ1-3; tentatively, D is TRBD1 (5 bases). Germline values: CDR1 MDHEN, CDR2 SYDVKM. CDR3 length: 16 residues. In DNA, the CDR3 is TGTGCCAGCAGTCCCCAGGACACGAGCTCTGGAAGCACCATATATTTT. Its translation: CASSPQDTSSGSTIYF.

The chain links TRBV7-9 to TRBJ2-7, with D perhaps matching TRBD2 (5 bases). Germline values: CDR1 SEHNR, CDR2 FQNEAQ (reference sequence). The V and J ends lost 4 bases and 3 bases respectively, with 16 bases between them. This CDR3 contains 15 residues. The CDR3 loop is CASSWNSGLVYEQYF. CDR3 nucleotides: TGTGCCAGCAGCTGGAACAGCGGATTAGTCTACGAGCAGTACTTC.

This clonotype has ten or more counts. This CDR3 reads CASSFGSGSDQPQHF. CDR3 nucleotide sequence: TGTGCCAGCAGCTTCGGGTCAGGGAGCGATCAGCCCCAGCATTTT. The V and J genes are TRBV7-2 and TRBJ1-5; possible D gene TRBD1, 5 bases. Germline CDR1 SGHTA, CDR2 FQGNSA. The CDR3 runs to 15 residues. Trimming removed 3 bases from V and 5 bases from J, with 14 bases in between. Complete variable domain (other parts from reference TRBV7-2 and TRBJ1-5): GAGVSQSPSNKVTEKGKDVELRCDPISGHTALYWYRQSLGQGLEFLIYFQGNSAPDKSGLPSDRFSAERTGGSVSTLTIQRTQQEDSAVYLCASSFGSGSDQPQHFGDGTRLSIL.